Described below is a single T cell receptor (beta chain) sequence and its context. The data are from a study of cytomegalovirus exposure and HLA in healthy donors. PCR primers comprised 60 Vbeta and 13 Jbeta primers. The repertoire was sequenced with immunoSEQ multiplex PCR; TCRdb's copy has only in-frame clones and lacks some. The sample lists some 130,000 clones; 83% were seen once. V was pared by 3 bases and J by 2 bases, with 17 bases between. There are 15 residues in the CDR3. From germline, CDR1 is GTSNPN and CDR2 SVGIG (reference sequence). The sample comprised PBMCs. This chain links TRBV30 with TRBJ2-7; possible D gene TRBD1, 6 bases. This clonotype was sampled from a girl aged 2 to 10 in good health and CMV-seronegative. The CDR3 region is CAWSPGVRGAYEQYF. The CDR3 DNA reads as TGTGCCTGGAGCCCAGGGGTCCGAGGTGCCTACGAGCAGTACTTC.